This TCR beta chain was sequenced during a study of cytomegalovirus exposure and HLA in healthy donors. Study background: Earlier findings included 90 million to 120 million unique TCR beta sequences obtained from approximately 170 million T cells. General study results and limits: A list of 164 TCR beta chains associated with cytomegalovirus was given. Per a prior analysis, the majority of TCR beta V segments were productive roughly 90% or roughly 30% of the time.

In the PCR, 60 Vbeta and 13 Jbeta primers were used. Here immunoSEQ multiplex PCR was the method, and the copy in TCRdb shows in-frame clones only, minus some. In the table there are over 95,000 clones, around 77% of which are singletons. Worth noting for this clone: The antigen is not known.

The CDR3 has 14 residues. V lost 2 bases and J 0 bases, leaving 8 bases between the germline ends. CDR1 is SGHRS and CDR2 is YFSETQ in the germline V gene. The sequence was collected from a man aged 35-49 years in good health and CMV-seronegative. The specimen sequenced was PBMCs. The chain has TRBV5-1 and TRBJ2-5; no definite D call. DNA for the CDR3: TGCGCCAGCAGCTTCTATCGCAACCAAGAGACCCAGTACTTC. Encoded protein: CASSFYRNQETQYF.